The clone carrying this T cell receptor (beta chain) was seen just once. Donors of Cohort 3 who recovered were those that had two negative PCRs, clearance, or symptom resolution. This sample was included in a study of blood T cell repertoires in COVID-19. The table came from immunoSEQ multiplex PCR; TCRdb's copy has only in-frame clones and leaves some out. The data hold 150,000 or so clones, with roughly 84% observed a single time. This CDR3 contains 11 residues. Germline V lookup: CDR1 SQVTM, CDR2 ANQGSEA. After removal of 7 bases from V and 4 bases from J, the junction contained 1 base not matched to a gene.

What was sequenced was PBMCs or T cells enriched from blood (not recorded which). The chain links TRBV29-1 to TRBJ1-2, with 9 bases fitting TRBD1. The TCR sequence derives from a man aged 45-60 years who had recovered from COVID-19. DNA for the CDR3: TGCAGCGCGGGACAGGGCTATGGCTACACCTTC. Its translation is CSAGQGYGYTF.